These T cell receptor beta chains were read from a single sample in a study of blood T cell repertoires in COVID-19. Only in-frame clones appear in the TCRdb table, and some are missing; sequencing was by immunoSEQ multiplex PCR. Of around 110,000 clones detected, approximately 88% appear once; the ten largest clones hold roughly 4.6%. The sample consisted of peripheral blood. The receptors were sampled from a human donor in a cohort sampled during active COVID-19. CDR3s include the opening cysteine and the closing phenylalanine or tryptophan. Fields, in order: V gene, clone size, J gene, CDR3 length, D gene, CDR3 DNA, CDR3 protein. The D gene is left open where the match is weak. Only part of the rows carry a size: once, few, many, or a class if the clone is expanded.

V gene: TRBV4-1; clone size: -; J gene: TRBJ2-1; CDR3 length: 16; D gene: TRBD2; CDR3 DNA: TGCGCCAGCAGCCAAGATGTACTAGCGGGAGGGAATGAGCAGTTCTTC; CDR3 protein: CASSQDVLAGGNEQFF
V gene: TRBV15; clone size: -; J gene: TRBJ1-4; CDR3 length: 16; D gene: -; CDR3 DNA: TGTGCCACCAGCAGACCTTCCGACCCTCTAGGTGAAAAACTGTTTTTT; CDR3 protein: CATSRPSDPLGEKLFF
V gene: TRBV7-2; clone size: -; J gene: TRBJ2-7; CDR3 length: 15; D gene: -; CDR3 DNA: TGTGCCAGCAGCTTATCAAGCGGGTTAACCTACGAGCAGTACTTC; CDR3 protein: CASSLSSGLTYEQYF
V gene: TRBV3-1/TRBV3-2; clone size: -; J gene: TRBJ2-5; CDR3 length: 15; D gene: -; CDR3 DNA: TGTGCCAGCAGCCAGTCTGGTCCAAGAGGAGAGACCCAGTACTTC; CDR3 protein: CASSQSGPRGETQYF
V gene: TRBV10-3; clone size: once; J gene: TRBJ2-7; CDR3 length: 12; D gene: -; CDR3 DNA: TGTGCCATGTCCGCAGGGATCAACGAGCAGTACTTC; CDR3 protein: CAMSAGINEQYF
V gene: TRBV30; clone size: once; J gene: TRBJ2-1; CDR3 length: 14; D gene: -; CDR3 DNA: TGTGCCTGGAGTGTACCTACGAGGGGGTATGAGCAGTTCTTC; CDR3 protein: CAWSVPTRGYEQFF
V gene: TRBV6-5; clone size: -; J gene: TRBJ1-5; CDR3 length: 12; D gene: -; CDR3 DNA: TGTGCCAGCACCCCCCTTAATCAGCCCCAGCATTTT; CDR3 protein: CASTPLNQPQHF
V gene: TRBV5-1; clone size: few; J gene: TRBJ1-5; CDR3 length: 15; D gene: -; CDR3 DNA: TGCGCCAGCAGCCCCTCGGGGGGTCTGAATCAGCCCCAGCATTTT; CDR3 protein: CASSPSGGLNQPQHF
V gene: TRBV28; clone size: -; J gene: TRBJ2-7; CDR3 length: 15; D gene: TRBD2; CDR3 DNA: TGTGCCAGCAGTCAAGTAGCGGGAGGGCCCGGCGAGCAGTACTTC; CDR3 protein: CASSQVAGGPGEQYF
V gene: TRBV5-4; clone size: few; J gene: TRBJ2-5; CDR3 length: 15; D gene: TRBD2; CDR3 DNA: TGTGCCAGCAGCCCCGGCGCAGGGCGGGGGGAGACCCAGTACTTC; CDR3 protein: CASSPGAGRGETQYF
V gene: TRBV29-1; clone size: -; J gene: TRBJ2-1; CDR3 length: 12; D gene: -; CDR3 DNA: TGCAGCGTTGACCTGCGGGTCAATGAGCAGTTCTTC; CDR3 protein: CSVDLRVNEQFF
V gene: TRBV5-1; clone size: -; J gene: TRBJ1-2; CDR3 length: 16; D gene: TRBD1; CDR3 DNA: TGCGCCAGCAGCTTGGGCTCTGGACAGGGCGGCTATGGCTACACCTTC; CDR3 protein: CASSLGSGQGGYGYTF
V gene: TRBV7-2; clone size: -; J gene: TRBJ1-2; CDR3 length: 13; D gene: TRBD1; CDR3 DNA: TGTGCCAGCAGTTCCACAGGGGGCTATGGCTACACCTTC; CDR3 protein: CASSSTGGYGYTF
V gene: TRBV6-5; clone size: -; J gene: TRBJ1-1; CDR3 length: 15; D gene: -; CDR3 DNA: TGTGCCAGCAGTTACGTCGGGGGCGGGAGCACTGAAGCTTTCTTT; CDR3 protein: CASSYVGGGSTEAFF
V gene: TRBV24-1; clone size: -; J gene: TRBJ1-5; CDR3 length: 15; D gene: -; CDR3 DNA: TGTGCCACCAGTGACGCTAAGTATAGCAATCAGCCCCAGCATTTT; CDR3 protein: CATSDAKYSNQPQHF
V gene: TRBV5-1; clone size: -; J gene: TRBJ1-4; CDR3 length: 15; D gene: TRBD1; CDR3 DNA: TGCGCCAGCAGCACGGCAGGGGGGTCTAATGAAAAACTGTTTTTT; CDR3 protein: CASSTAGGSNEKLFF
V gene: TRBV29-1; clone size: -; J gene: TRBJ2-5; CDR3 length: 14; D gene: -; CDR3 DNA: TGCAGCGTTGCAGGCGGGGACTACCAAGAGACCCAGTACTTC; CDR3 protein: CSVAGGDYQETQYF
V gene: TRBV12-3/TRBV12-4; clone size: -; J gene: TRBJ1-6; CDR3 length: 13; D gene: TRBD1; CDR3 DNA: TGTGCCAGCAGGGGACAGGGCAATTCACCCCTCCACTTT; CDR3 protein: CASRGQGNSPLHF
V gene: TRBV11-2; clone size: -; J gene: TRBJ2-1; CDR3 length: 15; D gene: -; CDR3 DNA: TGTGCCAGCAGCTTAGACAGGGGGAGGACGAATGAGCAGTTCTTC; CDR3 protein: CASSLDRGRTNEQFF
V gene: TRBV5-1; clone size: once; J gene: TRBJ1-1; CDR3 length: 15; D gene: -; CDR3 DNA: TGCGCCAGCAGCTTGGAATCAGGGGCCGGCACTGAAGCTTTCTTT; CDR3 protein: CASSLESGAGTEAFF
V gene: TRBV12-5; clone size: -; J gene: TRBJ2-1; CDR3 length: 14; D gene: -; CDR3 DNA: TGTGCTAGTGGGGCAGGGCTCTCCTACAATGAGCAGTTCTTC; CDR3 protein: CASGAGLSYNEQFF
V gene: TRBV6-2/TRBV6-3; clone size: once; J gene: TRBJ2-7; CDR3 length: 17; D gene: -; CDR3 DNA: TGTGCCAGCAGTTCGAACAGGGTATATGAGTCGGGCGACGAGCAGTACTTC; CDR3 protein: CASSSNRVYESGDEQYF
V gene: TRBV3-1/TRBV3-2; clone size: -; J gene: TRBJ2-7; CDR3 length: 15; D gene: TRBD1; CDR3 DNA: TGTGCCAGCAGCCCCAGCCCACAGGGGGCGCACGAGCAGTACTTC; CDR3 protein: CASSPSPQGAHEQYF
V gene: TRBV5-5; clone size: -; J gene: TRBJ2-2; CDR3 length: 17; D gene: -; CDR3 DNA: TGTGCCAGCAGCTTGGACAGGGCCGGGGCTAACACCGGGGAGCTGTTTTTT; CDR3 protein: CASSLDRAGANTGELFF
V gene: TRBV29-1; clone size: -; J gene: TRBJ1-4; CDR3 length: 13; D gene: -; CDR3 DNA: TGCAGCGTTGAACGAGGACAGCACGAAAAACTGTTTTTT; CDR3 protein: CSVERGQHEKLFF
V gene: TRBV28; clone size: once; J gene: TRBJ2-1; CDR3 length: 14; D gene: -; CDR3 DNA: TGTGCCAGCAGTCTCCCAGGGTCCTACAATGAGCAGTTCTTC; CDR3 protein: CASSLPGSYNEQFF
V gene: TRBV21-1; clone size: -; J gene: TRBJ1-3; CDR3 length: 15; D gene: -; CDR3 DNA: TGTGCCAGCGGGGGGGACAGGGGCTTGGGGCACACCATATATTTT; CDR3 protein: CASGGDRGLGHTIYF
V gene: TRBV14; clone size: once; J gene: TRBJ2-1; CDR3 length: 15; D gene: TRBD1; CDR3 DNA: TGTGCCAGCAGCCTATGGACAGGGGCCTACAATGAGCAGTTCTTC; CDR3 protein: CASSLWTGAYNEQFF
V gene: TRBV3-1/TRBV3-2; clone size: -; J gene: TRBJ1-6; CDR3 length: 14; D gene: -; CDR3 DNA: TGTGCCAGCAGCCCTACACCGGGGGGCCTGCCCCTCCACTTT; CDR3 protein: CASSPTPGGLPLHF
V gene: TRBV4-3; clone size: -; J gene: TRBJ1-2; CDR3 length: 17; D gene: TRBD1; CDR3 DNA: TGCGCCAGCAGCCAAGACCCCAGACAGGGGACTAACTATGGCTACACCTTC; CDR3 protein: CASSQDPRQGTNYGYTF
V gene: TRBV5-8; clone size: -; J gene: TRBJ2-2; CDR3 length: 17; D gene: -; CDR3 DNA: TGTGCCAGCAGCTTGGGTGACACCTTCGCGAACACCGGGGAGCTGTTTTTT; CDR3 protein: CASSLGDTFANTGELFF
V gene: TRBV6-2/TRBV6-3; clone size: few; J gene: TRBJ2-7; CDR3 length: 14; D gene: TRBD1; CDR3 DNA: TGTGCCAGCAGTCGGACAGGGGGCAACTACGAGCAGTACTTC; CDR3 protein: CASSRTGGNYEQYF
V gene: TRBV7-8; clone size: -; J gene: TRBJ1-4; CDR3 length: 14; D gene: TRBD1; CDR3 DNA: TGTGCCAGCAGCCCGGGAGACAGGGCTGAAAAACTGTTTTTT; CDR3 protein: CASSPGDRAEKLFF
V gene: TRBV4-3; clone size: -; J gene: TRBJ1-2; CDR3 length: 14; D gene: -; CDR3 DNA: TGCGCCAGCAGCCAAGGCCGAGCTAACTATGGCTACACCTTC; CDR3 protein: CASSQGRANYGYTF
V gene: TRBV19; clone size: -; J gene: TRBJ2-1; CDR3 length: 16; D gene: TRBD2; CDR3 DNA: TGTGCCAGTACCCGGAATAGCGGGAGGGCCGTCAATGAGCAGTTCTTC; CDR3 protein: CASTRNSGRAVNEQFF
V gene: TRBV29-1; clone size: -; J gene: TRBJ2-2; CDR3 length: 15; D gene: -; CDR3 DNA: TGCAGCGTTGAAGCCCCCTTCCCGTCGCGCGGGGAGCTGTTTTTT; CDR3 protein: CSVEAPFPSRGELFF
V gene: TRBV19; clone size: -; J gene: TRBJ2-7; CDR3 length: 16; D gene: TRBD2; CDR3 DNA: TGTGCCAGTAGTATAGGCGGTGCTAGCGGGAGAAACGAGCAGTACTTC; CDR3 protein: CASSIGGASGRNEQYF
V gene: TRBV7-6; clone size: -; J gene: TRBJ2-2; CDR3 length: 16; D gene: -; CDR3 DNA: TGTGCCAGCAGCTTAGTGGCCGGGAGAGCCACCGGGGAGCTGTTTTTT; CDR3 protein: CASSLVAGRATGELFF
V gene: TRBV28; clone size: -; J gene: TRBJ2-2; CDR3 length: 15; D gene: TRBD1; CDR3 DNA: TGTGCCAGCGATACAGGGGGCGCACCTAGCGGGGAGCTGTTTTTT; CDR3 protein: CASDTGGAPSGELFF
V gene: TRBV6-2/TRBV6-3; clone size: -; J gene: TRBJ2-3; CDR3 length: 15; D gene: TRBD2; CDR3 DNA: TGTGCCAGCAGTTCCCAGGGACTAGCGGGAACTACGCAGTATTTT; CDR3 protein: CASSSQGLAGTTQYF
V gene: TRBV5-1; clone size: -; J gene: TRBJ1-1; CDR3 length: 12; D gene: -; CDR3 DNA: TGCGCCAGCAGCTTTGACTCAGGGGCAGCTTTCTTT; CDR3 protein: CASSFDSGAAFF
V gene: TRBV19; clone size: -; J gene: TRBJ1-2; CDR3 length: 12; D gene: -; CDR3 DNA: TGTGCCAGTAGCGGACTGGACTATGGCTACACCTTC; CDR3 protein: CASSGLDYGYTF
V gene: TRBV18; clone size: -; J gene: TRBJ1-1; CDR3 length: 15; D gene: -; CDR3 DNA: TGTGCCAGCTCACCGAGACAGGCCCCGAACACTGAAGCTTTCTTT; CDR3 protein: CASSPRQAPNTEAFF
V gene: TRBV7-2; clone size: -; J gene: TRBJ2-7; CDR3 length: 13; D gene: -; CDR3 DNA: TGTGCCAGCAGCCTATCGGGTGGGTACGAGCAGTACTTC; CDR3 protein: CASSLSGGYEQYF
V gene: TRBV5-1; clone size: -; J gene: TRBJ1-1; CDR3 length: 14; D gene: TRBD1; CDR3 DNA: TGCGCCAGCAGCCTGGACAGGGTGGGCACTGAAGCTTTCTTT; CDR3 protein: CASSLDRVGTEAFF
V gene: TRBV4-2; clone size: -; J gene: TRBJ2-7; CDR3 length: 15; D gene: -; CDR3 DNA: TGTGCCAGCAGCCAAGATCTCTCCAGCGGGTACGAGCAGTACTTC; CDR3 protein: CASSQDLSSGYEQYF
V gene: TRBV2; clone size: -; J gene: TRBJ2-2; CDR3 length: 14; D gene: -; CDR3 DNA: TGTGCCAGCAGTGTGCTACAGGGTACCGGGGAGCTGTTTTTT; CDR3 protein: CASSVLQGTGELFF
V gene: TRBV12-5; clone size: -; J gene: TRBJ2-3; CDR3 length: 13; D gene: TRBD2; CDR3 DNA: TGTGCTAGTGGGCCTAGCGGGATTGATACGCAGTATTTT; CDR3 protein: CASGPSGIDTQYF
V gene: TRBV20-1; clone size: -; J gene: TRBJ1-2; CDR3 length: 14; D gene: TRBD1; CDR3 DNA: TGCAGTGCTAGTGTACCCGGGACAGGGTACGGCTACACCTTC; CDR3 protein: CSASVPGTGYGYTF
V gene: TRBV20-1; clone size: once; J gene: TRBJ1-1; CDR3 length: 15; D gene: TRBD1; CDR3 DNA: TGCAGTGCTAGTACCTCCCGGACAGGGAACACTGAAGCTTTCTTT; CDR3 protein: CSASTSRTGNTEAFF
V gene: TRBV30; clone size: -; J gene: TRBJ1-5; CDR3 length: 12; D gene: -; CDR3 DNA: TGTGCCGCGAGGGATTCCGGTCAGCCCCAGCATTTT; CDR3 protein: CAARDSGQPQHF
V gene: TRBV5-6; clone size: -; J gene: TRBJ2-3; CDR3 length: 15; D gene: TRBD2; CDR3 DNA: TGTGCCAGCAGCTTGGAGGGCGGGAGGACAGATACGCAGTATTTT; CDR3 protein: CASSLEGGRTDTQYF
V gene: TRBV27; clone size: -; J gene: TRBJ1-1; CDR3 length: 14; D gene: -; CDR3 DNA: TGTGCCAGCAGTTTATTGGCAGGGTCCACTGAAGCTTTCTTT; CDR3 protein: CASSLLAGSTEAFF
V gene: TRBV4-3; clone size: -; J gene: TRBJ1-1; CDR3 length: 14; D gene: -; CDR3 DNA: TGCGCCAGCAGCCAAGAAATGGGGCAGGGTTCAGCTTTCTTT; CDR3 protein: CASSQEMGQGSAFF
V gene: TRBV7-3; clone size: -; J gene: TRBJ2-7; CDR3 length: 13; D gene: TRBD1; CDR3 DNA: TGTGCCAGCAGCCCTGGACAGGGTTATCAGCAGTACTTC; CDR3 protein: CASSPGQGYQQYF
V gene: TRBV7-2; clone size: once; J gene: TRBJ1-5; CDR3 length: 14; D gene: TRBD1; CDR3 DNA: TGTGCCAGCAGCCCGGGGACAGCAAATCAGCCCCAGCATTTT; CDR3 protein: CASSPGTANQPQHF
V gene: TRBV2; clone size: few; J gene: TRBJ2-2; CDR3 length: 16; D gene: -; CDR3 DNA: TGTGCCAGCAGTGCGGCGGGAACAACGAACACCGGGGAGCTGTTTTTT; CDR3 protein: CASSAAGTTNTGELFF